A selection of T cell receptor beta chains follows, all from one sample in a study of OX40 agonist ivuxolimab in advanced cancers. Method: immunoSEQ multiplex PCR; TCRdb's copy keeps in-frame clones and lacks some. The sample includes roughly 25,000 clones, roughly 90% of them seen just once. The material sequenced was CD4+ or CD8+ T cells sorted from blood, taken in a trial of the OX40 agonist ivuxolimab. The origin of the receptors is an adult with an advanced solid tumor such as melanoma, head and neck, liver or kidney cancer. The CDR3 runs from the conserved cysteine through the conserved F or W. The D gene is left open where the match is weak. Rows may omit the clone size; those that give it use once, few, many or a size class.

d_call	clone_size	v_call	j_call	cdr3_aa	cdr3_nt
TRBD2	.	TRBV5-8	TRBJ2-2	CASSLAGGIGRAGELFF	TGTGCCAGCAGCTTGGCCGGGGGGATTGGTCGCGCCGGGGAGCTGTTTTTT
.	.	TRBV28	TRBJ1-5	CASSLSAAGSQPQHF	TGTGCCAGCAGTTTATCGGCTGCAGGGTCCCAGCCCCAGCATTTT
.	once	TRBV2	TRBJ1-2	CASSEARSPRHYGYTF	TGTGCCAGCAGTGAAGCTCGGTCCCCCAGGCACTATGGCTACACCTTC
TRBD2	.	TRBV4-1	TRBJ2-3	CASSQDPGLAISDTQYF	TGCGCCAGCAGCCAAGACCCGGGACTAGCGATTTCAGATACGCAGTATTTT
.	.	TRBV19	TRBJ2-1	CASSIGGYNEQFF	TGTGCCAGTAGTATAGGGGGATACAATGAGCAGTTCTTC
TRBD2	.	TRBV7-9	TRBJ2-3	CASSSGTSGGAVADTQYF	TGTGCCAGCAGCTCGGGGACTAGCGGGGGGGCCGTCGCAGATACGCAGTATTTT
TRBD1	.	TRBV4-1	TRBJ2-5	CASSQADRVQETQYF	TGCGCCAGCAGCCAAGCCGACAGGGTGCAAGAGACCCAGTACTTC
TRBD1	.	TRBV6-5	TRBJ2-5	CASSSGTAQETQYF	TGTGCCAGCAGTTCCGGGACAGCTCAAGAGACCCAGTACTTC
.	.	TRBV6-4	TRBJ1-1	CASSEGGYEAFF	TGTGCCAGCAGTGAGGGGGGATATGAAGCTTTCTTT
.	.	TRBV27	TRBJ2-1	CASSFQGYNEQFF	TGTGCCAGCAGTTTTCAGGGTTACAATGAGCAGTTCTTC
.	.	TRBV5-1	TRBJ2-2	CASSGSRDTNTGELFF	TGCGCCAGCAGCGGAAGTAGGGACACAAACACCGGGGAGCTGTTTTTT
TRBD2	.	TRBV28	TRBJ2-7	CASSPTTSGRAGLEQYF	TGTGCCAGCAGTCCCACTACTAGCGGGAGGGCCGGTCTCGAGCAGTACTTC
.	few	TRBV5-1	TRBJ2-6	CASSLAGGRTSGANVLTF	TGCGCCAGCAGCTTGGCCGGGGGGCGGACCTCTGGGGCCAACGTCCTGACTTTC
.	.	TRBV11-2	TRBJ1-4	CASSLPRGTRNEKLFF	TGTGCCAGCAGCTTACCGAGGGGGACACGTAATGAAAAACTGTTTTTT
.	.	TRBV29-1	TRBJ1-2	CSVGHERFMGYGYTF	TGCAGCGTTGGGCATGAGCGATTCATGGGCTATGGCTACACCTTC
TRBD2	.	TRBV11-2	TRBJ2-7	CASSARTSGGYEQYF	TGTGCCAGCAGCGCGCGGACTAGCGGGGGGTACGAGCAGTACTTC
.	.	TRBV2	TRBJ1-1	CASSPWGPYTEAFF	TGTGCCAGCAGTCCTTGGGGTCCTTACACTGAAGCTTTCTTT
.	.	TRBV4-1	TRBJ1-2	CASSQVTNIGGYTF	TGCGCCAGCAGCCAAGTTACAAATATCGGTGGCTACACCTTC